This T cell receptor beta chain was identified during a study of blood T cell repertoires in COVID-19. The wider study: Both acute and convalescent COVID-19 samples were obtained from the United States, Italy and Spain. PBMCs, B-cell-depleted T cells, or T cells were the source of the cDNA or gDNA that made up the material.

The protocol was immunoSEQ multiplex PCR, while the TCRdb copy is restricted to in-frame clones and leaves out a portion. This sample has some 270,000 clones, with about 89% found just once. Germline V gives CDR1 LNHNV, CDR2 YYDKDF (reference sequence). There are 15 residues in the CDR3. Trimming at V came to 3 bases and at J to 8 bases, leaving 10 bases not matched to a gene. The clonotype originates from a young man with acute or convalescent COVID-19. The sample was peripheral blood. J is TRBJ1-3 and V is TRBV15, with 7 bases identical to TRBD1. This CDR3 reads CATSRGTVVGDTIYF. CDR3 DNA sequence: TGTGCCACCAGCAGGGGGACAGTGGTCGGGGACACCATATATTTT.